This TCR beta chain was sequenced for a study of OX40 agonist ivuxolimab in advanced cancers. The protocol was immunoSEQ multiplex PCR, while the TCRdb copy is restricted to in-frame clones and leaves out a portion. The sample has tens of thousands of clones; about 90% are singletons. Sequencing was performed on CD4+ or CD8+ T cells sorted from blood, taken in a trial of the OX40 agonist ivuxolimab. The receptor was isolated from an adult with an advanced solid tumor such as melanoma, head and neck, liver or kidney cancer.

The CDR3 protein is CASKFEGGDGGANVLTF. CDR3 coding DNA: TGCGCCAGCAAGTTCGAAGGGGGGGATGGTGGGGCCAACGTCCTGACTTTC. This chain joins TRBV10-2 and TRBJ2-6, with D possibly TRBD2 on 7 matching bases. Germline CDR1 reads WSHSY; CDR2 reads SAAADI. Trimming shortened V by 7 bases and J by 3 bases, and 19 bases separated the two germline ends. This CDR3 spans 17 amino acids.